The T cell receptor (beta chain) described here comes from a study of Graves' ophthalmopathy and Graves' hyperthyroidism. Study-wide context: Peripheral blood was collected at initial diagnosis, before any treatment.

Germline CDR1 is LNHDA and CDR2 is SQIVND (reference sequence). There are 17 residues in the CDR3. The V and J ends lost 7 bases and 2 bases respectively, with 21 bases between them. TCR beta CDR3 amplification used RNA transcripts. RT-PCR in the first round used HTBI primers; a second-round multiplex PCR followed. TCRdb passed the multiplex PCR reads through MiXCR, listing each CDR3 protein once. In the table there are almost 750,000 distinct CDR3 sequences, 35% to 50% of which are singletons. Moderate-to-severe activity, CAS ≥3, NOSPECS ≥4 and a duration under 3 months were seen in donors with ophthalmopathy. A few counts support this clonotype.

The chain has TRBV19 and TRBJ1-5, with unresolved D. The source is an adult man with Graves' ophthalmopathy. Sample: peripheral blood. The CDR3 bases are TGTGCCAGTACAGGTCGACCAATGGGCCGGGGCAATCAGCCCCAGCATTTT. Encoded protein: CASTGRPMGRGNQPQHF.